The T cell receptor (beta chain) under discussion was sequenced for a study of T-cell memory formation after mild COVID-19. Study background: Largely, the TCR clusters proved donor specific.

The CDR3 covers 15 residues. Germline V lookup: CDR1 SGHDN, CDR2 FVKESK. V shed 1 base and J shed 3 bases, with 12 bases lying between them. Study conclusions and caveats: CD4+ contracting clones were found mainly in CM and EM, and CD8+ ones in EMRA. Later expanders leaned CD4+, whereas clones that contracted between day 15 and 85 were balanced CD4/CD8.

TCRdb processed the 5' RACE reads anew with MiXCR; each CDR3 protein has one entry. This table has about 170,000 distinct CDR3 sequences, about an eighth appearing once. This clonotype was seen only a few times. Antigen unknown. The TCR was taken from a man aged 18 to 35 who had mild COVID-19 (a few samples of this study predate the infection). Cell type and time point are not known. This sequence joins TRBV14 and TRBJ1-2; D ambiguous. Sequencing was carried out using PBMCs or a T cell subset sorted from them (not recorded which). This CDR3 reads CASSQGWQAYYGYTF. DNA for the CDR3: TGTGCCAGCAGCCAAGGTTGGCAGGCCTACTATGGCTACACCTTC.